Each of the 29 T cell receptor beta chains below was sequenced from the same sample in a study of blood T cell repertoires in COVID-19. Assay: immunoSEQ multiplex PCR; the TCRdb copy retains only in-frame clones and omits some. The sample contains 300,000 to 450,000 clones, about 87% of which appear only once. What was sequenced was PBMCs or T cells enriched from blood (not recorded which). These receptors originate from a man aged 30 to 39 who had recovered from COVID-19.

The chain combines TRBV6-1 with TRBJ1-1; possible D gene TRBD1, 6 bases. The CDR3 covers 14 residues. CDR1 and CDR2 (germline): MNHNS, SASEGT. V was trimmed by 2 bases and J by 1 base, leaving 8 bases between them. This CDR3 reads CASSELGQNTEAFF. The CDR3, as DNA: TGTGCCAGCAGTGAATTGGGACAGAACACTGAAGCTTTCTTT.

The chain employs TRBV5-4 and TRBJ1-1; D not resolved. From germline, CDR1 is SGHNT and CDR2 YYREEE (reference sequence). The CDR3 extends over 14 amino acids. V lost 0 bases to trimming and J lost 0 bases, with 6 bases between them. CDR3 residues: CASSLDTVNTEAFF. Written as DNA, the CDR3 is TGTGCCAGCAGCTTGGATACAGTGAACACTGAAGCTTTCTTT.

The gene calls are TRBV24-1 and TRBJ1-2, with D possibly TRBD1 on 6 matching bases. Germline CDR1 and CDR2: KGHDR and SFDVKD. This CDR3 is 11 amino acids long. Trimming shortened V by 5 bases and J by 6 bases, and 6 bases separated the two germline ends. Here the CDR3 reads CATSAGDGYTF. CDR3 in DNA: TGTGCCACCAGTGCAGGGGATGGCTACACCTTC.

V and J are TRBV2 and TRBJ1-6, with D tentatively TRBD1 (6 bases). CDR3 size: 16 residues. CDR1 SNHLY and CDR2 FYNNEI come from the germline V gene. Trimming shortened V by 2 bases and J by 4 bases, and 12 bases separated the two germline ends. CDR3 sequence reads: CASSELDRFYNSPLHF. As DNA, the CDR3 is TGTGCCAGCAGTGAATTGGACAGATTTTATAATTCACCCCTCCACTTT.

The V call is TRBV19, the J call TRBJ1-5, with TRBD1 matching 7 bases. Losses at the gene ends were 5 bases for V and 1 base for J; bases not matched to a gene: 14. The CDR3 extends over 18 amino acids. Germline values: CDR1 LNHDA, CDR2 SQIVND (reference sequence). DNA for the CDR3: TGTGCCAGTAGTTTTCCAGGGGGGAGGTTGTACAGCAATCAGCCCCAGCATTTT. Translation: CASSFPGGRLYSNQPQHF.

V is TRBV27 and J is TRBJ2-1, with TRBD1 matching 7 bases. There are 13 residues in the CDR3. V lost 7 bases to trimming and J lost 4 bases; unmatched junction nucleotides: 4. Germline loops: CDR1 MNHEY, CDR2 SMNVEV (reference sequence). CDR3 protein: CASKGAVYNEQFF. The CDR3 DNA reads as TGTGCCAGCAAGGGGGCAGTATACAATGAGCAGTTCTTC.

The CDR3 here is CASRLTSGGISYNEQFF. CDR3 nucleotide sequence: TGCGCCAGCAGGCTCACTAGCGGGGGGATCTCCTACAATGAGCAGTTCTTC. This sequence joins TRBV5-1 and TRBJ2-1; 12 nucleotides line up with TRBD2. Per the germline V gene, CDR1 is SGHRS and CDR2 is YFSETQ. The V and J ends lost 5 bases and 0 bases, in that order; junction bases with no gene match: 6. The CDR3 spans 17 residues.

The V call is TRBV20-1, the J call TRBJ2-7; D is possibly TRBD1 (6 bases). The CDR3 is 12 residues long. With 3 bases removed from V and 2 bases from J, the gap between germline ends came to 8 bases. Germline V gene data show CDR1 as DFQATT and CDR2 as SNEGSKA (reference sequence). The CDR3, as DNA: TGCAGTGCTAGTGGACAGACCTACGAGCAGTACTTC. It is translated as CSASGQTYEQYF.

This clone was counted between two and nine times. The CDR3 DNA is TGTGCCAGCAGCCCAGGGACAGGGGTCCTTAATGAAAAACTGTTTTTT. Protein: CASSPGTGVLNEKLFF. The chain has TRBV7-9 and TRBJ1-4; 10 bases match TRBD1. The germline CDR1 and CDR2 sequences are SEHNR and FQNEAQ (reference sequence). V was pared by 5 bases and J by 4 bases, with 7 bases of the junction left unmatched. CDR3 length: 16 residues.

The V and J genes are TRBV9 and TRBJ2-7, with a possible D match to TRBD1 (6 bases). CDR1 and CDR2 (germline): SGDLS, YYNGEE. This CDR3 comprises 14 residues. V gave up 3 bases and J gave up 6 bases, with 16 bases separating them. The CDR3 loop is CASSDRQVRGEQYF. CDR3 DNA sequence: TGTGCCAGCAGCGACAGACAGGTTCGCGGCGAGCAGTACTTC.

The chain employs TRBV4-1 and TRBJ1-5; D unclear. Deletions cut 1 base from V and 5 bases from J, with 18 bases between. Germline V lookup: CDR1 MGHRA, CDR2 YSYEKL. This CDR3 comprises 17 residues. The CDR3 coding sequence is TGCGCCAGCAGCCAAGGTCGGGTAAATAGGAATGATCAGCCCCAGCATTTT. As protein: CASSQGRVNRNDQPQHF.

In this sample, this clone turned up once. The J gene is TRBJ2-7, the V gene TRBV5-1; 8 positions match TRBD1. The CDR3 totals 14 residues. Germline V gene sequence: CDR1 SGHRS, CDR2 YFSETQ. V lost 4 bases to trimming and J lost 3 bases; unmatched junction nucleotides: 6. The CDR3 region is CASSPSGQGYEQYF. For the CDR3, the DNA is TGCGCCAGCAGCCCGTCAGGACAGGGCTACGAGCAGTACTTC.

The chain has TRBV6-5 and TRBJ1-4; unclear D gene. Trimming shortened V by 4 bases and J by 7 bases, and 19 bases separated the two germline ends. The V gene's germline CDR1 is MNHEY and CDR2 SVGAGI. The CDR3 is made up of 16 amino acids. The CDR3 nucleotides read TGTGCCAGCAGTTGGATGACTTCGCCCCCGGGTGAAAAACTGTTTTTT. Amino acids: CASSWMTSPPGEKLFF.

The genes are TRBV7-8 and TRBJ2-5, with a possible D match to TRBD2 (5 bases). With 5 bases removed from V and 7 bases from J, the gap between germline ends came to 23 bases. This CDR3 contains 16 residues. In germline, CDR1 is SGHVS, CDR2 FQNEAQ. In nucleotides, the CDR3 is TGTGCCAGCAGCCCCAAGGCGGGCTTTGGGGAGTCGACCCAGTACTTC. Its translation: CASSPKAGFGESTQYF.

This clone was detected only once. The CDR3 DNA follows: TGCGCCAGCGAGGGACAAGCCCTACTCACAGATACGCAGTATTTT. Protein: CASEGQALLTDTQYF. The V and J genes are TRBV23-1 and TRBJ2-3; tentative D call: TRBD1 (6 bases). TRBV23-1 is marked as an open reading frame, function uncertain. The CDR3 has 15 amino acids. V was shortened by 8 bases and J by 2 bases, with 17 bases between the two germline ends.

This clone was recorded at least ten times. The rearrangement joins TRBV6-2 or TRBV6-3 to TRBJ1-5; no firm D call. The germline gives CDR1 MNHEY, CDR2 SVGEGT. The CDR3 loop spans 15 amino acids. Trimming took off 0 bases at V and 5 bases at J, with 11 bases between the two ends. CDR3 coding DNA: TGTGCCAGCAGTTACTCGACTCTGCTAGATCAGCCCCAGCATTTT. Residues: CASSYSTLLDQPQHF.

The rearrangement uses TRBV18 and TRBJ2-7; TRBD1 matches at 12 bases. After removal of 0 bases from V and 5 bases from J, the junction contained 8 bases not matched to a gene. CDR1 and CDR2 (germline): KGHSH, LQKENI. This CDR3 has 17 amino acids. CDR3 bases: TGTGCCAGCTCACCACCGCCCTCGGGACAGGGGGCCCACGAGCAGTACTTC. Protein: CASSPPPSGQGAHEQYF.

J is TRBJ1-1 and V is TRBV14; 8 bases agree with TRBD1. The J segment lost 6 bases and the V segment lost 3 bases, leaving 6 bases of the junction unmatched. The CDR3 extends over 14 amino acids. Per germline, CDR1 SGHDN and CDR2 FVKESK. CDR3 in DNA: TGTGCCAGCAGCCAGCGGACAGGGCGCTCTGAAGCTTTCTTT. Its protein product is CASSQRTGRSEAFF.

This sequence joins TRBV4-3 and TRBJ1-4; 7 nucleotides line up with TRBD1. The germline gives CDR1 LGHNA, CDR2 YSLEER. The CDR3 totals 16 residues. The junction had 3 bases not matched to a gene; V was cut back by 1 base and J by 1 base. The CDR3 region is CASSQGRQGTNEKLFF. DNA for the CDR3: TGCGCCAGCAGCCAAGGTCGACAGGGAACTAATGAAAAACTGTTTTTT.

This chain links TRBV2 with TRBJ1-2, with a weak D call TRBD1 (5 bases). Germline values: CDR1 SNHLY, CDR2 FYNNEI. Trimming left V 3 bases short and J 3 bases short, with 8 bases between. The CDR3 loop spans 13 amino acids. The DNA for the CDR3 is TGTGCCAGCAGTGATAGCAGGGACTATGGCTACACCTTC. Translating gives CASSDSRDYGYTF.

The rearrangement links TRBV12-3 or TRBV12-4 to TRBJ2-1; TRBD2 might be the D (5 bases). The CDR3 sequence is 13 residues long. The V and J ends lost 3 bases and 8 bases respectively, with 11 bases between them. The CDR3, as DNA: TGTGCCAGCAGTTTTAGCGTGTCCGATGAGCAGTTCTTC. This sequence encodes CASSFSVSDEQFF.

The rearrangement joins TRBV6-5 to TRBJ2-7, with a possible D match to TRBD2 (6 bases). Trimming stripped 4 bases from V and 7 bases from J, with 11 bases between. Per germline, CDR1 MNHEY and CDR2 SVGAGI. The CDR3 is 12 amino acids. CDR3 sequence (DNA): TGTGCCAGCAGTTCCTGGGCGGGGGAGCAGTACTTC. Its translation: CASSSWAGEQYF.

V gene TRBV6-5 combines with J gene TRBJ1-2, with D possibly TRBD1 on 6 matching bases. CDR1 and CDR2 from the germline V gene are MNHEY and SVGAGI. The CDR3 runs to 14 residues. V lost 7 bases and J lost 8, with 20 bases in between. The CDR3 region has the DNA TGTGCCAGCAAAAGGGACACCCAACTAAGGGGCTACACCTTC. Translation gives CASKRDTQLRGYTF.

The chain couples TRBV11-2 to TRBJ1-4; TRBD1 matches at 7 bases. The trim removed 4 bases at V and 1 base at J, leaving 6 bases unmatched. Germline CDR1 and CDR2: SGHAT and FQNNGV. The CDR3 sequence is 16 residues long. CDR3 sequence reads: CASSSGQSLTNEKLFF. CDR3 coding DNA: TGTGCCAGCAGCTCGGGACAGTCGTTAACTAATGAAAAACTGTTTTTT.

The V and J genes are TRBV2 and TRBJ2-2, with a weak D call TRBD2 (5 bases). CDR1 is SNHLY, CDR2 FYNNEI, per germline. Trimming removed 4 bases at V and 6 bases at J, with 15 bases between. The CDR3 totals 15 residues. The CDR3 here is CASSALRFGAGELFF. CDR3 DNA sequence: TGTGCCAGCAGTGCTCTGCGGTTCGGGGCCGGGGAGCTGTTTTTT.

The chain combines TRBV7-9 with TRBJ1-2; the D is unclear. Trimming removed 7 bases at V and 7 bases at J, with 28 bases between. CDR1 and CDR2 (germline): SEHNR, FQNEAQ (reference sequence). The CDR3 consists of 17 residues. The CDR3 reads CASKPRWEGPTSAGYTF. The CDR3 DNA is TGTGCCAGCAAACCCCGTTGGGAGGGTCCCACCTCTGCTGGCTACACCTTC.

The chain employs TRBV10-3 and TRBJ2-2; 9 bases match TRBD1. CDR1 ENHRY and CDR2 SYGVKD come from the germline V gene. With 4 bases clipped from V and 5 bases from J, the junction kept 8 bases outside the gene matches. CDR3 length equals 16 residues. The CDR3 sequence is CAISAGTGRGTGELFF. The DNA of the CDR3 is TGTGCCATCAGTGCCGGGACAGGGCGAGGGACCGGGGAGCTGTTTTTT.

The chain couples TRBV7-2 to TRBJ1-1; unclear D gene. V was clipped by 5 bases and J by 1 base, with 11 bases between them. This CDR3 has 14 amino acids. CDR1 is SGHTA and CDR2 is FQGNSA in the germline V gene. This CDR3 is CASSPGSSNTEAFF. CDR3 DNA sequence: TGTGCCAGCAGCCCGGGATCCTCGAACACTGAAGCTTTCTTT.

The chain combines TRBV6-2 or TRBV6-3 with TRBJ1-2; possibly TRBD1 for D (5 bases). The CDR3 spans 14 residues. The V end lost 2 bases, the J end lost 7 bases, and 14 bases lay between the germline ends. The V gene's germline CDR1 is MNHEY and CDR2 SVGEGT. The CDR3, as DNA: TGTGCCAGCAGTTACCCAACAACGGGGGTTGGCTACACCTTC. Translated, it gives CASSYPTTGVGYTF.